What follows are 5 T cell receptor beta chains derived from one specimen sequenced in a study of cytomegalovirus exposure and HLA in healthy donors. PCR involved 60 Vbeta and 13 Jbeta primers. Generated by immunoSEQ multiplex PCR, the TCRdb table keeps only in-frame clones and is missing some. The sample includes 130,000 or so clones, around 70% seen only once; the top ten take 6% to 8%. Material: PBMCs. These receptors came from a middle-aged man in good health and CMV-seropositive.

Only a few counts were recorded for this clone. V usage is TRBV10-3 and J usage is TRBJ1-1, with D possibly being TRBD1 (6 bases). The CDR3 spans 14 residues. The ends were cut back, 6 bases at V and 1 base at J, with 12 bases in the middle. In germline, CDR1 is ENHRY, CDR2 SYGVKD. Written as DNA, the CDR3 is TGTGCCATCAGGGGGACATCGGAGAACACTGAAGCTTTCTTT. This codes for CAIRGTSENTEAFF.

V is TRBV7-9 and J is TRBJ1-2; D is unclear. V was cut by 5 bases and J by 4 bases, with 14 bases left in between. The CDR3 totals 14 residues. Germline-derived CDR1 and CDR2 are SEHNR and FQNEAQ (reference sequence). CDR3 sequence reads: CASSGQKRFYGYTF. The DNA for the CDR3 is TGTGCCAGCAGCGGCCAGAAAAGATTCTATGGCTACACCTTC.

The V gene is TRBV7-9, the J gene TRBJ2-2; D may be TRBD2 (5 bases). The CDR3 has 15 amino acids. V gave up 6 bases and J gave up 5 bases, with 16 bases separating them. Germline-derived CDR1 and CDR2 are SEHNR and FQNEAQ (reference sequence). The CDR3 bases are TGTGCCAGCAGTTACCGAAAGCGGTATACCGGGGAGCTGTTTTTT. Protein sequence: CASSYRKRYTGELFF.

This clone was observed a handful of times. The rearrangement links TRBV19 to TRBJ2-5; D not certain. The germline gives CDR1 LNHDA, CDR2 SQIVND (reference sequence). This CDR3 contains 12 residues. The V gene lost 8 bases and the J gene lost 4 bases, with 11 bases spanning the gap. This CDR3 is CASSPNLETQYF. The CDR3, as DNA: TGTGCCAGTTCTCCTAATCTAGAGACCCAGTACTTC. The entire variable domain, with the rest obtained from reference TRBV19 and TRBJ2-5, is as follows: DGGITQSPKYLFRKEGQNVTLSCEQNLNHDAMYWYRQDPGQGLRLIYYSQIVNDFQKGDIAEGYSVSREKKESFPLTVTSAQKNPTAFYLCASSPNLETQYFGPGTRLLVL.

A few counts support this clone. Here the CDR3 reads CASSFRQGDQPQHF. Written as DNA, the CDR3 is TGTGCCAGCAGTTTTAGACAGGGAGATCAGCCCCAGCATTTT. The rearrangement links TRBV27 to TRBJ1-5; 7 bases line up with TRBD1. The junction had 4 bases not matched to a gene; V was cut back by 3 bases and J by 5 bases. Germline-derived CDR1 and CDR2 are MNHEY and SMNVEV (reference sequence). The CDR3 is made up of 14 amino acids.